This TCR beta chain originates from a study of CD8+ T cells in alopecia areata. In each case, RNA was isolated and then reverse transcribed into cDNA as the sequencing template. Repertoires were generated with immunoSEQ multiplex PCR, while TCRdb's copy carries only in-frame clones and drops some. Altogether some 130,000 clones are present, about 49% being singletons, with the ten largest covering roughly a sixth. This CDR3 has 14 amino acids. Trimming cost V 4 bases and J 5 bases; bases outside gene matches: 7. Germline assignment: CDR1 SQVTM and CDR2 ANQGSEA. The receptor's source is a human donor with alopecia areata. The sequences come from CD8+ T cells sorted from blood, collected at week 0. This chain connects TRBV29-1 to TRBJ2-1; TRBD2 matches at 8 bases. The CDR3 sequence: CSVAGTSTNNEQFF. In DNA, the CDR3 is TGCAGCGTTGCCGGGACTAGTACCAACAATGAGCAGTTCTTC.